This T cell receptor beta chain was recorded in a study of blood T cell repertoires in COVID-19. As for the study in general: Whether acute or convalescent, the COVID-19 samples came from the United States, Italy and Spain. In each case, the material was cDNA or gDNA derived from T cells, B-cell-depleted T cells, or PBMCs.

Here immunoSEQ multiplex PCR was the method, and the copy in TCRdb shows in-frame clones only, minus some. Altogether about 200,000 clones are present, approximately 87% being singletons, with the ten largest covering 0.7% to 0.85%. The clonotype originates from a woman between 65 and 79 years old with acute or convalescent COVID-19. Sequenced input: peripheral blood.

The CDR3 region is CATSRQDSRNEKLFF. For the CDR3, the DNA is TGTGCCACCAGCAGACAGGACAGCCGAAATGAAAAACTGTTTTTT. V usage is TRBV15 and J usage is TRBJ1-4; possible D gene TRBD1, 6 bases. The CDR3 is 15 amino acids. Trimming shortened V by 2 bases and J by 5 bases, and 12 bases separated the two germline ends. Germline loops: CDR1 LNHNV, CDR2 YYDKDF (reference sequence).